The present TCR beta chain was sequenced within a study of cytomegalovirus exposure and HLA in healthy donors. The PCR made use of 60 Vbeta and 13 Jbeta primers. The table came from immunoSEQ multiplex PCR; TCRdb's copy has only in-frame clones and leaves some out. This sample carries tens of thousands of clones, 9.5% to 13% of them seen once, and the ten largest clones take 24%. The CDR3 contains 15 residues. J was trimmed by 3 bases and V by 9 bases; bases with no gene match: 8. Germline lookup yields CDR1 SNHLY and CDR2 FYNNEI. A few counts support this clone. The TCR comes from a man in his 60s in good health and CMV-seropositive. The rearrangement joins TRBV2 to TRBJ2-2; TRBD1 agrees at 9 bases. Sequenced input: PBMCs. CDR3 amino acids: CARSTGTGYTGELFF. In DNA form, the CDR3 reads TGTGCCAGAAGTACCGGGACAGGGTACACCGGGGAGCTGTTTTTT. The entire variable domain, with the rest obtained from reference TRBV2 and TRBJ2-2, is as follows: EPEVTQTPSHQVTQMGQEVILRCVPISNHLYFYWYRQILGQKVEFLVSFYNNEISEKSEIFDDQFSVERPDGSNFTLKIRSTKLEDSAMYFCARSTGTGYTGELFFGEGSRLTVL.